This TCR beta chain was sequenced in a study of T-cell reconstitution after alpha-beta-depleted transplantation in children. Study conclusions and caveats: When one year had passed after transplant, most T-cell counts and diversity came from newly produced T cells. From surviving recipient T cells and thymic progenitors came the high day-60 TCRbeta diversity observed in some patients. Several hundred expanded graft clones reportedly were the source of alpha-beta T cells about two months after transplant.

The germline V gene has CDR1 SGHKS and CDR2 YYEKEE (reference sequence). The CDR3 spans 13 residues. Between the trimmed V and J ends, which lost 4 bases and 3 bases, there was a span of 11 bases. Points on this clonotype: Its antigen is unidentified.

Library preparation (for TCRbeta) was performed with unique molecular identifiers. TCRdb used MiXCR to reprocess the PCR reads, holding one entry per CDR3 protein. The sample holds approximately 490,000 distinct CDR3 sequences, about 10% seen once. The TCR sequence derives from a child aged 2 to 9 with inherited bone marrow failure, due to receive a stem cell transplant. This sequence joins TRBV5-5 and TRBJ2-7; D gene unclear. The sample was PBMCs, taken before TCRalphabeta/CD19-depleted stem cell transplant. The CDR3 spells CASSLGMNYEQYF. CDR3 in DNA: TGTGCCAGCAGCCTGGGCATGAACTACGAGCAGTACTTC. Variable domain in full (rest from reference TRBV5-5 and TRBJ2-7): DAGVTQSPTHLIKTRGQQVTLRCSPISGHKSVSWYQQVLGQGPQFIFQYYEKEERGRGNFPDRFSARQFPNYSSELNVNALLLGDSALYLCASSLGMNYEQYFGPGTRLTVT.